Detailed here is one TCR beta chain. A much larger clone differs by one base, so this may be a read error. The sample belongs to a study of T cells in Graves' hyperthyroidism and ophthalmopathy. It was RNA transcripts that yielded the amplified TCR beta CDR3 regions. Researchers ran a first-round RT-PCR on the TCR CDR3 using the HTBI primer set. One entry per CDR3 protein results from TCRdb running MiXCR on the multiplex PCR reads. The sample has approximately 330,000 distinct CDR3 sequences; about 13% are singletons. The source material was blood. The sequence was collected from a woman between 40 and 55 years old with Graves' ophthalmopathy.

The CDR3 bases are TGCAGTGCTAGAGATATGACTCAGGTTTATGGCTACACCTTC. The encoded protein is CSARDMTQVYGYTF. The chain links TRBV20-1 to TRBJ1-2; D unclear. Germline CDR1 DFQATT, CDR2 SNEGSKA (reference sequence). V shed 0 bases and J shed 5 bases, with 13 bases lying between them. The CDR3 has 14 residues.